A selection of T cell receptor beta chains follows, all from one sample in a study of blood T cell repertoires in COVID-19. Assay: immunoSEQ multiplex PCR; the TCRdb copy retains only in-frame clones and omits some. In the table there are about 310,000 clones, around 87% of which are singletons. The specimen was peripheral blood. These TCRs come from a woman aged 50 to 65 who had recovered from COVID-19. Each CDR3 is given with its conserved first and last residue. The D gene is left open where the match is weak. A clone size is listed for some rows: how often the clone was seen (once, few, many), or a class if it is expanded.

V,D,size,CDR3
TRBV6-1,.,.,CASSELVEVQPQHF
TRBV19,TRBD1,once,CASTRQGLNTEAFF
TRBV7-2,.,.,CASSLASPSYEQYF
TRBV5-8,.,.,CASSLRLAGPSTGELFF
TRBV2,.,.,CASSQDATVGYEQYF
TRBV5-5,TRBD1,.,CASSIRGQGGNQPQHF
TRBV14,.,.,CASQRWGEEKLFF
TRBV9,TRBD1,.,CASSQGQGSGNTIYF
TRBV19,.,.,CASSEIRGYGYTF
TRBV5-4,.,.,CASTFTGGPGAGVNTQYF
TRBV4-3,.,.,CASSQDLQRTGLSYEQYF
TRBV12-3/TRBV12-4,.,once,CASSFFGLAAFF
TRBV9,TRBD1,.,CASTRGQGTNEQYF
TRBV7-8,.,.,CASSRAQGPQHF
TRBV10-3,TRBD2,.,CAISDPGVAGGYNEQFF
TRBV4-1,.,large,CASSQDEGAGFEQYF
TRBV18,.,.,CASWTGGGSYEQYF
TRBV3-1/TRBV3-2,TRBD2,.,CASSQQIWTSSETTQYF
TRBV6-1,TRBD2,.,CASSASGSSSYNEQFF
TRBV6-2/TRBV6-3,TRBD1,few,CASSHRDRVTGELFF
TRBV7-2,.,.,CASSLVQGQYGYTF
TRBV7-6,TRBD1,few,CASSAGQGPYNEQFF
TRBV30,.,.,CAWSVQRELFF
TRBV6-1,TRBD2,.,CASSDTSGNYNEQFF
TRBV30,.,.,CAWSAGGNTIYF